The 27 T cell receptor beta chains given below trace back to one sample, sequenced in a study of a mutant IDH1 vaccine in newly diagnosed glioma. Their antigen targets remain unknown. The data were produced by immunoSEQ multiplex PCR, yet TCRdb's version contains in-frame clones alone and is incomplete. The sample has over 55,000 clones; approximately 80% are singletons. As to time point: week 35, safety follow-up. Doses consisted of 300 ug of mutant IDH1 20-mer peptide each, paired with topical imiquimod. Sequencing was performed on PBMCs, taken from a glioma patient whose treatment included an IDH1 peptide vaccine. Receptor source: a man aged 35 to 55 with glioma.

The chain recombines TRBV19 with TRBJ2-7; 15 bases match TRBD2. Germline loops: CDR1 LNHDA, CDR2 SQIVND (reference sequence). V lost 5 bases to trimming and J lost 7 bases; unmatched junction nucleotides: 3. This CDR3 contains 14 residues. CDR3 DNA: TGTGCCAGTAGTTGGACTAGCGGGAGGGGAGAGCAGTACTTC. Encoded protein: CASSWTSGRGEQYF.

A few counts support this clone. This chain links TRBV19 with TRBJ2-7; TRBD1 matches 9 bases. Germline values: CDR1 LNHDA, CDR2 SQIVND (reference sequence). The CDR3 covers 14 residues. Unmatched junction bases numbered 8, after V lost 5 bases and J lost 6 bases. CDR3 residues: CASSANIQGAEQYF. CDR3 nucleotides: TGTGCCAGTAGTGCTAACATACAGGGGGCCGAGCAGTACTTC.

The chain employs TRBV16 and TRBJ2-1; the D is unclear. This CDR3 contains 15 residues. V lost 2 bases to trimming and J lost 2 bases, with 10 bases between them. Germline loops: CDR1 KGHSY, CDR2 FQNENV. For the CDR3, the DNA is TGTGCCAGCAGCCAACGCACGGGCGCCTACAATGAGCAGTTCTTC. The encoded protein is CASSQRTGAYNEQFF.

The chain carries TRBV4-1 and TRBJ2-5; 8 bases line up with TRBD2. This CDR3 has 15 residues. V lost 1 base to trimming and J lost 2 bases; unmatched junction nucleotides: 3. Germline V CDR1 and CDR2: MGHRA, YSYEKL. The CDR3 nucleotides read TGCGCCAGCAGCCAAGTCGGGACTAGACAAGAGACCCAGTACTTC. Translating gives CASSQVGTRQETQYF.

The CDR3 loop reads CASSLAAGDGTDTQYF. In DNA, the CDR3 is TGTGCCAGCAGCTTAGCGGCAGGGGACGGCACAGATACGCAGTATTTT. The chain carries TRBV7-2 and TRBJ2-3, with a weak D call TRBD1 (6 bases). The germline V and J ends were trimmed by 0 bases and 1 base, with 11 bases remaining between them. The length of the CDR3 is 16 residues. Germline loops: CDR1 SGHTA, CDR2 FQGNSA. Full variable domain (outside the CDR3, taken from reference TRBV7-2 and TRBJ2-3): GAGVSQSPSNKVTEKGKDVELRCDPISGHTALYWYRQSLGQGLEFLIYFQGNSAPDKSGLPSDRFSAERTGGSVSTLTIQRTQQEDSAVYLCASSLAAGDGTDTQYFGPGTRLTVL.

This clone was found a few times. This chain joins TRBV7-9 and TRBJ2-7; no reliable D call. This CDR3 has 13 amino acids. Trimming cost V 5 bases and J 0 bases, with 8 bases left between them. The germline V gene has CDR1 SEHNR and CDR2 FQNEAQ (reference sequence). The CDR3 sequence is CASSPVDSYEQYF. CDR3 DNA: TGTGCCAGCAGCCCAGTAGACTCCTACGAGCAGTACTTC.

This chain connects TRBV7-2 to TRBJ2-2; TRBD2 is a possible D gene (5 bases). V was clipped by 6 bases and J by 6 bases, with 11 bases between them. CDR1 is SGHTA and CDR2 is FQGNSA in the germline V gene. The CDR3 runs to 13 residues. The CDR3 coding sequence is TGTGCCAGCAGGGCTAGAGGGCCCGGGGAGCTGTTTTTT. It codes for CASRARGPGELFF.

The V call is TRBV28, the J call TRBJ1-2; no reliable D call. The CDR3 consists of 16 residues. In germline, CDR1 is MDHEN, CDR2 SYDVKM. Between the trimmed V and J ends, which lost 8 bases and 2 bases, there was a span of 21 bases. CDR3 in amino acids: CASRLVGRGTNYGYTF. The CDR3 DNA reads TGTGCCAGCCGACTAGTTGGACGGGGAACGAACTATGGCTACACCTTC.

V usage is TRBV19 and J usage is TRBJ2-1, with D possibly called TRBD1 or TRBD2 (6 bases each). V lost 4 bases and J lost 9, with 22 bases in between. This CDR3 is 16 amino acids long. Looked up from germline, CDR1 is LNHDA and CDR2 is SQIVND (reference sequence). The CDR3 DNA follows: TGTGCCAGTAGTACCCTGGACAGCCCGGGACTTTTTGAGCAGTTCTTC. Its translation is CASSTLDSPGLFEQFF.

The chain recombines TRBV7-9 with TRBJ2-1; D might be TRBD1 or TRBD2, each matching 5 bases. V lost 3 bases to trimming and J lost 6 bases, with 15 bases between them. Looked up from germline, CDR1 is SEHNR and CDR2 is FQNEAQ (reference sequence). This CDR3 spans 15 amino acids. CDR3 sequence (DNA): TGTGCCAGCAGCTTCGGGACGATAAAAGTCAATGAGCAGTTCTTC. It yields the protein CASSFGTIKVNEQFF.

A few counts support this clone. The chain joins TRBV2 to TRBJ1-1, with D maybe TRBD1 (6 bases). Per germline, CDR1 SNHLY and CDR2 FYNNEI. The CDR3 is 16 amino acids. The ends were cut back, 6 bases at V and 0 bases at J, with 17 bases in the middle. CDR3 in amino acids: CASRDSRNPMNTEAFF. In nucleotides, the CDR3 is TGTGCCAGCAGGGACAGCAGAAACCCCATGAACACTGAAGCTTTCTTT.

This clone was counted once. The gene calls are TRBV4-2 and TRBJ2-4; the match to TRBD2 covers 7 bases. Germline values: CDR1 LGHNA, CDR2 YNFKEQ. This CDR3 region has 14 residues. Trimming removed 0 bases from V and 10 bases from J; junction bases left unmatched: 6. CDR3 loop: CASSQDPASGIQYF. In nucleotides, the CDR3 is TGTGCCAGCAGCCAAGATCCGGCTAGCGGAATTCAGTACTTC.

J is TRBJ2-4 and V is TRBV7-2; D remains unclear. From germline, CDR1 is SGHTA and CDR2 FQGNSA. V gave up 1 base and J gave up 4 bases, with 5 bases separating them. The CDR3 consists of 13 residues. The DNA for the CDR3 is TGTGCCAGCAGCTTAGAGGTGAAAAACATTCAGTACTTC. Its protein is CASSLEVKNIQYF.

This sequence joins TRBV9 and TRBJ2-5; TRBD2 agrees at 13 bases. CDR3 length equals 14 residues. Germline-derived CDR1 and CDR2 are SGDLS and YYNGEE. Unmatched junction bases numbered 4, after V lost 3 bases and J lost 8 bases. The CDR3 spells CASSEGLAGLTQYF. For the CDR3, the DNA is TGTGCCAGCAGCGAGGGACTAGCGGGGCTAACCCAGTACTTC.

The gene calls are TRBV7-2 and TRBJ2-1; tentatively, D is TRBD2 (7 bases). Trimming removed 5 bases from V and 4 bases from J, with 15 bases in between. The length of the CDR3 is 15 residues. Germline CDR1 reads SGHTA; CDR2 reads FQGNSA. The CDR3 nucleotides read TGTGCCAGCAGCCCGGGGGGCGGGAGTTACAATGAGCAGTTCTTC. It specifies CASSPGGGSYNEQFF.

The V call is TRBV19, the J call TRBJ2-1; TRBD1 matches 11 bases. The V gene end was trimmed by 5 bases and the J gene end by 7 bases; junction bases not matched to a gene: 4. The CDR3 loop spans 14 amino acids. From germline, CDR1 is LNHDA and CDR2 SQIVND (reference sequence). For the CDR3, the DNA is TGTGCCAGTAGTCCCGGGACAGGGGGGAATGAGCAGTTCTTC. Translation gives CASSPGTGGNEQFF.

V usage is TRBV7-2 and J usage is TRBJ2-6, with a weak D call TRBD2 (5 bases). Germline V gene data show CDR1 as SGHTA and CDR2 as FQGNSA. Between the trimmed V and J ends, which lost 3 bases and 0 bases, there was a span of 12 bases. CDR3 size: 17 residues. CDR3 DNA: TGTGCCAGCAGCTTGTACGAGCGGTCCTCTGGGGCCAACGTCCTGACTTTC. Its translation is CASSLYERSSGANVLTF.

The chain is built from TRBV5-1 and TRBJ2-1; 7 bases are a match to TRBD2. V lost 4 bases and J lost 4; bases outside the gene matches: 8. The CDR3 totals 15 residues. The germline CDR1 and CDR2 sequences are SGHRS and YFSETQ. The CDR3 loop is CASSPGASGYNEQFF. CDR3 sequence (DNA): TGCGCCAGCAGCCCCGGGGCTAGCGGATACAATGAGCAGTTCTTC.

The genes are TRBV28 and TRBJ1-2; a possible D gene is TRBD1 (6 bases). V was cut by 3 bases and J by 0 bases, with 11 bases left in between. This CDR3 is built from 15 residues. Germline V gives CDR1 MDHEN, CDR2 SYDVKM. The DNA of the CDR3 is TGTGCCAGCAGTTTGGGGGCACTGGCTAACTATGGCTACACCTTC. Protein: CASSLGALANYGYTF.

V is TRBV4-1 and J is TRBJ2-7, with 7 bases lining up with TRBD2. The length of the CDR3 is 16 residues. V lost 0 bases, J lost 3 bases, and 8 bases stayed unmatched. Germline values: CDR1 MGHRA, CDR2 YSYEKL. CDR3 sequence: CASSQDRAGVSYEQYF. CDR3 DNA sequence: TGCGCCAGCAGCCAAGATCGCGCGGGAGTAAGCTACGAGCAGTACTTC.

The genes are TRBV19 and TRBJ1-3, with TRBD1 as a possible D gene (6 bases). The CDR3 spans 17 residues. CDR1 LNHDA and CDR2 SQIVND come from the germline V gene (reference sequence). V was clipped by 3 bases and J by 0 bases, with 15 bases between them. The CDR3 loop is CASSILQGQSSGNTIYF. CDR3 DNA sequence: TGTGCCAGTAGTATTCTCCAAGGACAGAGCTCTGGAAACACCATATATTTT. Based on the CDR3 plus reference TRBV19 and TRBJ1-3, the full variable domain is DGGITQSPKYLFRKEGQNVTLSCEQNLNHDAMYWYRQDPGQGLRLIYYSQIVNDFQKGDIAEGYSVSREKKESFPLTVTSAQKNPTAFYLCASSILQGQSSGNTIYFGEGSWLTVV.

The chain has TRBV30 and TRBJ1-5; D unresolved. Germline CDR1 is GTSNPN and CDR2 is SVGIG (reference sequence). Trimming left V 2 bases short and J 0 bases short, with 11 bases between. This CDR3 is 15 amino acids long. Here the CDR3 reads CAWSSLRGSNQPQHF. The CDR3 DNA follows: TGTGCCTGGAGTTCCCTCCGGGGTAGCAATCAGCCCCAGCATTTT.

This chain links TRBV6-1 with TRBJ1-1; D call uncertain. Germline CDR1 MNHNS, CDR2 SASEGT. The CDR3 is 13 amino acids. V lost 0 bases and J 6 bases, leaving 8 bases between the germline ends. The CDR3 sequence: CASSEASGAEAFF. Written as DNA, the CDR3 is TGTGCCAGCAGTGAAGCATCAGGCGCTGAAGCTTTCTTT.

The chain employs TRBV4-3 and TRBJ2-3; 7 nucleotides line up with TRBD2. Germline assignment: CDR1 LGHNA and CDR2 YSLEER. The CDR3 totals 17 residues. J gave up 4 bases and V 4 bases, and 14 bases lay outside the gene matches. In nucleotides, the CDR3 is TGCGCCAGCAGCCCCTACTTTGGGGGGGAGTTCCCAGATACGCAGTATTTT. This gives the protein CASSPYFGGEFPDTQYF.

The chain has TRBV11-2 and TRBJ2-5; tentatively, D is TRBD2 (6 bases). Trimming shortened V by 3 bases and J by 1 base, and 12 bases separated the two germline ends. The CDR3 covers 15 residues. CDR1 and CDR2 (germline): SGHAT, FQNNGV. In nucleotides, the CDR3 is TGTGCCAGCAGCTTGGCGGGGCCTTTCCAAGAGACCCAGTACTTC. The encoded protein is CASSLAGPFQETQYF.

This chain joins TRBV29-1 and TRBJ1-1; D unclear. The CDR3 spans 12 residues. Germline V lookup: CDR1 SQVTM, CDR2 ANQGSEA. The CDR3 region has the DNA TGCAGTTCCCGCACCGGGAGGACTGAAGCTTTCTTT. This codes for CSSRTGRTEAFF. Combining the CDR3 with reference TRBV29-1 and TRBJ1-1 gives the whole variable domain SAVISQKPSRDICQRGTSLTIQCQVDSQVTMMFWYRQQPGQSLTLIATANQGSEATYESGFVIDKFPISRPNLTFSTLTVSNMSPEDSSIYLCSSRTGRTEAFFGQGTRLTVV.

The CDR3 loop is CAASEHSGNTEAFF. The CDR3 DNA sequence: TGTGCCGCCTCCGAGCACTCAGGGAACACTGAAGCTTTCTTT. V gene TRBV6-6 combines with J gene TRBJ1-1; D gene unclear. V gave up 11 bases and J gave up 1 base, with 17 bases separating them. CDR3 size: 14 residues. CDR1 and CDR2 from the germline V gene are MNHNY and SVGAGI (reference sequence).